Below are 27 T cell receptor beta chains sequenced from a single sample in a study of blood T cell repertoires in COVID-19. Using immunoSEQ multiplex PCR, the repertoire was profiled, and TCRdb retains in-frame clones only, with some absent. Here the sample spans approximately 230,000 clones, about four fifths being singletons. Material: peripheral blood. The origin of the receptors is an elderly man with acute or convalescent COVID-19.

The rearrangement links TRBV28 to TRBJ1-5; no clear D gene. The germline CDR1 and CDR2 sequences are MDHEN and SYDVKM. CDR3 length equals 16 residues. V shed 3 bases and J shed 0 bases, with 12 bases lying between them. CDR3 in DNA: TGTGCCAGCAGTTTCCCTTCGGGTAATAGCAATCAGCCCCAGCATTTT. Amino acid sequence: CASSFPSGNSNQPQHF.

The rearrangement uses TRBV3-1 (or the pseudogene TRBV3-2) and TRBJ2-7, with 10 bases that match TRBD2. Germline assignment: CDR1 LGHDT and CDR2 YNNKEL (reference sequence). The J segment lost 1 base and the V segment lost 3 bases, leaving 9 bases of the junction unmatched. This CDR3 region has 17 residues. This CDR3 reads CASSHGGSGGFSYEQYF. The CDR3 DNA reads TGTGCCAGCAGCCATGGGGGTAGCGGGGGGTTTTCCTACGAGCAGTACTTC.

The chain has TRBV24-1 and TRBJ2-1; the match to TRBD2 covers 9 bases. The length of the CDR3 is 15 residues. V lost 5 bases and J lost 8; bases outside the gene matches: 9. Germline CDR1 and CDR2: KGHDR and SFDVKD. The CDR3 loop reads CATSAPSGRIYEQFF. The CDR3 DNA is TGTGCCACCAGTGCGCCGAGCGGGAGGATTTATGAGCAGTTCTTC.

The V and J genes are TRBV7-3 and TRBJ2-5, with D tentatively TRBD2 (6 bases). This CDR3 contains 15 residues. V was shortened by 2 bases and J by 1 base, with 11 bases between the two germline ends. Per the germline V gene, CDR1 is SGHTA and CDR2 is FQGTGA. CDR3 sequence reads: CASSLAGLPQETQYF. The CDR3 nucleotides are TGTGCCAGCAGCTTAGCGGGACTTCCCCAAGAGACCCAGTACTTC.

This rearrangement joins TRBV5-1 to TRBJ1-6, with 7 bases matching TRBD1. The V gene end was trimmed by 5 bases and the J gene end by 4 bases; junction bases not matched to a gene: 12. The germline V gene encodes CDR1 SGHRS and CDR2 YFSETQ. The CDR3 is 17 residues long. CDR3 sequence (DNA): TGCGCCAGCAGAGGAATCGGACAGGCCTCATATAATTCACCCCTCCACTTT. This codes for CASRGIGQASYNSPLHF.

The DNA for the CDR3 is TGCAGTGCTAGTAAGGGACTACTAACAGATACGCAGTATTTT. The encoded protein is CSASKGLLTDTQYF. The rearrangement uses TRBV20-1 and TRBJ2-3, with 7 nucleotides matching TRBD2. The trim removed 3 bases at V and 3 bases at J, leaving 6 bases unmatched. CDR1 DFQATT and CDR2 SNEGSKA come from the germline V gene (reference sequence). The CDR3 length is 14 residues.

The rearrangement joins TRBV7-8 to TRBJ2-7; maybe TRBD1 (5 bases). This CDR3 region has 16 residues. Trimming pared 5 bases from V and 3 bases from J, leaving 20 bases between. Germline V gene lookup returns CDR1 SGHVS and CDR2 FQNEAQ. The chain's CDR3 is CASSPGRQSKSYEQYF. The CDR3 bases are TGTGCCAGCAGCCCCGGACGACAGTCGAAAAGCTACGAGCAGTACTTC.

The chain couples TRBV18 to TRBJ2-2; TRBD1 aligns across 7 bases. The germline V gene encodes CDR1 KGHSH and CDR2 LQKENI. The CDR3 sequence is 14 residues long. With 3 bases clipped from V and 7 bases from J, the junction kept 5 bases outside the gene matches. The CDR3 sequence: CASSPGTAVGELFF. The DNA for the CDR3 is TGTGCCAGCTCACCCGGGACAGCCGTCGGGGAGCTGTTTTTT.

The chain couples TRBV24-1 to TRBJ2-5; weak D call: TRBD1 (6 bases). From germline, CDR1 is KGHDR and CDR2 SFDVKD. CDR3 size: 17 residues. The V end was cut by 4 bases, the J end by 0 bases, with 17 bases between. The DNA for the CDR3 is TGTGCCACCAGTGACTCCCTATGGACAGACTACCAAGAGACCCAGTACTTC. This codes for CATSDSLWTDYQETQYF.

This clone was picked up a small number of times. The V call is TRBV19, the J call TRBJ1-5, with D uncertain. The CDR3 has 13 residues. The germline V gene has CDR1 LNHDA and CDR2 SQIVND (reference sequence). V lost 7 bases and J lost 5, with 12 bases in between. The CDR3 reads CASKLYGDQPQHF. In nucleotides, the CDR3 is TGTGCCAGTAAACTGTACGGTGATCAGCCCCAGCATTTT.

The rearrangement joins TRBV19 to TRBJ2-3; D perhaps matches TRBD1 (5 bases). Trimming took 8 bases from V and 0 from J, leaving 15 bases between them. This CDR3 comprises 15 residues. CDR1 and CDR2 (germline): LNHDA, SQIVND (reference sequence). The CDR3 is CASRDRGASTDTQYF. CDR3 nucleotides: TGTGCCAGTCGAGACAGAGGAGCTAGCACAGATACGCAGTATTTT. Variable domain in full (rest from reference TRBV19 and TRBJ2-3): DGGITQSPKYLFRKEGQNVTLSCEQNLNHDAMYWYRQDPGQGLRLIYYSQIVNDFQKGDIAEGYSVSREKKESFPLTVTSAQKNPTAFYLCASRDRGASTDTQYFGPGTRLTVL.

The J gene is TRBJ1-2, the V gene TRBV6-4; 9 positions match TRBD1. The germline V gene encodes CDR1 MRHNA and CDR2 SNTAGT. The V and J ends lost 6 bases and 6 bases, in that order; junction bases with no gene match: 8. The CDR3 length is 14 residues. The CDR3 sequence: CASSPGTGTDGYTF. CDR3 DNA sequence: TGTGCCAGCAGCCCCGGGACAGGGACGGATGGCTACACCTTC.

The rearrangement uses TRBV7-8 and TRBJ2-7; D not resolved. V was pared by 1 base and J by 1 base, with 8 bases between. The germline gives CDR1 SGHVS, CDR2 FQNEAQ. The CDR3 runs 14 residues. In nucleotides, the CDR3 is TGTGCCAGCAGCTTAGACCCAGATTCCTACGAGCAGTACTTC. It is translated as CASSLDPDSYEQYF.

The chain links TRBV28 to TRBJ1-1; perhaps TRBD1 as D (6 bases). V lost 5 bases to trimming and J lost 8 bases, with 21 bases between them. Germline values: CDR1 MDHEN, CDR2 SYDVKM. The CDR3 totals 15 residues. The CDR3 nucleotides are TGTGCCAGCAGTCCCCCCTCGACAGGACCTACGGAAGCTTTCTTT. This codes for CASSPPSTGPTEAFF.

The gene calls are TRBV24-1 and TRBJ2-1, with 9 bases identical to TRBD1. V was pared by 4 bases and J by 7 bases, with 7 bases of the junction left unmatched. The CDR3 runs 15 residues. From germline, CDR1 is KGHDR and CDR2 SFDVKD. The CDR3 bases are TGTGCCACCAGTGAGAGGGGACAGGGTGGGAATGAGCAGTTCTTC. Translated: CATSERGQGGNEQFF.

The CDR3 is CASSLLRGFNQPQHF. The CDR3 coding sequence is TGTGCCAGCAGCCTACTCCGGGGTTTCAATCAGCCCCAGCATTTT. V usage is TRBV6-5 and J usage is TRBJ1-5; D not resolved. Germline-derived CDR1 and CDR2 are MNHEY and SVGAGI. The CDR3 has 15 amino acids. V was shortened by 6 bases and J by 3 bases, with 15 bases between the two germline ends.

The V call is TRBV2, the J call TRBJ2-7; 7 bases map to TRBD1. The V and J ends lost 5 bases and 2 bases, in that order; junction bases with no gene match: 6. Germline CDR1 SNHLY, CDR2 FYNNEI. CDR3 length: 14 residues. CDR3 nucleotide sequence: TGTGCCAGCAGTAAACTGACAGGGACCTACGAGCAGTACTTC. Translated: CASSKLTGTYEQYF. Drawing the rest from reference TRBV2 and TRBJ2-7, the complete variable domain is EPEVTQTPSHQVTQMGQEVILRCVPISNHLYFYWYRQILGQKVEFLVSFYNNEISEKSEIFDDQFSVERPDGSNFTLKIRSTKLEDSAMYFCASSKLTGTYEQYFGPGTRLTVT.

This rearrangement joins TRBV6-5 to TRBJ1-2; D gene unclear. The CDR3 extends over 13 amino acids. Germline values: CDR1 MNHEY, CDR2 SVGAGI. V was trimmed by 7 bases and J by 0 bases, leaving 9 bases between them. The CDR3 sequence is CASTKSPNYGYTF. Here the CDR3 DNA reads TGTGCCAGCACTAAAAGTCCTAACTATGGCTACACCTTC.

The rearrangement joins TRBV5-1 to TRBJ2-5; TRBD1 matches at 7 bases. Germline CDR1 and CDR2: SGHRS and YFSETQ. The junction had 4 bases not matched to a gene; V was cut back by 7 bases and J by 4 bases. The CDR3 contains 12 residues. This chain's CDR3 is CASSGQRETQYF. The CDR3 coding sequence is TGCGCCAGCTCGGGACAGCGAGAGACCCAGTACTTC.

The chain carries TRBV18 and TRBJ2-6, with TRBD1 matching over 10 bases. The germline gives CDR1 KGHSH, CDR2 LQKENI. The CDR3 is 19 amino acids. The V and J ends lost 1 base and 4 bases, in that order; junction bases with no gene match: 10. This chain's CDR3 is CASSPRLRDRGSGANVLTF. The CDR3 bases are TGTGCCAGCTCACCACGACTGAGGGACAGGGGTTCCGGGGCCAACGTCCTGACTTTC. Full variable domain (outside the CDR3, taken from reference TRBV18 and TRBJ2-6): NAGVMQNPRHLVRRRGQEARLRCSPMKGHSHVYWYRQLPEEGLKFMVYLQKENIIDESGMPKERFSAEFPKEGPSILRIQQVVRGDSAAYFCASSPRLRDRGSGANVLTFGAGSRLTVL.

For the CDR3, the DNA is TGTGCCAGCAGCCCCGGGGTTAGCTCCTACAATGAGCAGTTCTTC. Its translation: CASSPGVSSYNEQFF. V and J are TRBV9 and TRBJ2-1, with D maybe TRBD2 (5 bases). The CDR3 length is 15 residues. V lost 4 bases and J 0 bases, leaving 11 bases between the germline ends. Looked up from germline, CDR1 is SGDLS and CDR2 is YYNGEE.

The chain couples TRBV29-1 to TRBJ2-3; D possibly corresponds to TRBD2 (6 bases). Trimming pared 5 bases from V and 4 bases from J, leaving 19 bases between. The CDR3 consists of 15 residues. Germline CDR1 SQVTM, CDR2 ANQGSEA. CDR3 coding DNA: TGCAGCGTTTTAGTGAGACGGGGGACCGCAGATACGCAGTATTTT. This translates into CSVLVRRGTADTQYF.

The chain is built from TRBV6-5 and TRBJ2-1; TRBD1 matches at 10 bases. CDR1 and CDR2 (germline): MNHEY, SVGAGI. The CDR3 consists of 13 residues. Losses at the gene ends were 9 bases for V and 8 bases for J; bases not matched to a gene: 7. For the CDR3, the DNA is TGTGCCAGTGACCGGGACAGGGGCTATGAGCAGTTCTTC. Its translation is CASDRDRGYEQFF.

CDR3 bases: TGTGCCAGCAGCGGGACTTCCCTAACCGAGCAGTACTTC. The encoded protein is CASSGTSLTEQYF. The chain combines TRBV7-9 with TRBJ2-7; a possible D gene is TRBD2 (6 bases). The CDR3 length is 13 residues. In germline, CDR1 is SEHNR, CDR2 FQNEAQ (reference sequence). V lost 5 bases, J lost 6 bases, and 14 bases lay in between.

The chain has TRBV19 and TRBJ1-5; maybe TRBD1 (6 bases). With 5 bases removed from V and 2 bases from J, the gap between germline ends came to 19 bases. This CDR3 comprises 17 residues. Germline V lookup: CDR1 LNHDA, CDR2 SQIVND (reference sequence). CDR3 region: CASSPGRGGEGNQPQHF. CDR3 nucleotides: TGTGCCAGTAGTCCCGGCCGGGGGGGCGAGGGCAATCAGCCCCAGCATTTT.

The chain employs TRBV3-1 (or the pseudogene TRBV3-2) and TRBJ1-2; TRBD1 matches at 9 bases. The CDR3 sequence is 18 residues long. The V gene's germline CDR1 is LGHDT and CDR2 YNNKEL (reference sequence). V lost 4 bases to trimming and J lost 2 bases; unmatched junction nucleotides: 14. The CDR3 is CASSPLPGQGNLNYGYTF. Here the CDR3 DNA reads TGTGCCAGCAGCCCCCTCCCCGGACAGGGGAATTTGAACTATGGCTACACCTTC.

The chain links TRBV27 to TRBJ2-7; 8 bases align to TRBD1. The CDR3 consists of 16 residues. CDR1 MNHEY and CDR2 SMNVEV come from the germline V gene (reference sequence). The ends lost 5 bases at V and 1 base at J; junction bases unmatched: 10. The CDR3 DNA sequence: TGTGCCAGCAGTCCGGGGGTCGGGACAGGATCCTACGAGCAGTACTTC. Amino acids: CASSPGVGTGSYEQYF.